This T cell receptor (beta chain) stems from a study of T-cell reconstitution after alpha-beta-depleted transplantation in children. The V end was cut by 6 bases, the J end by 0 bases, with 5 bases between. The germline gives CDR1 SEHNR, CDR2 FQNEAQ (reference sequence). This CDR3 contains 12 residues. The TCRbeta library incorporated unique molecular identifiers. TCRdb re-analysed the PCR reads in MiXCR, keeping a single row per CDR3 protein. The sample holds roughly 500,000 distinct CDR3 sequences, over 25% seen once. The sample here was PBMCs from the stem cell graft donor, taken from the stem cell graft. This sequence originates from a human donor who donated a stem cell graft to a child with aplastic anemia. The J gene is TRBJ1-2, the V gene TRBV7-9; D is ambiguous. CDR3 loop: CASSRSNYGYTF. As DNA, the CDR3 is TGTGCCAGCAGTCGGTCTAACTATGGCTACACCTTC.